This note documents a single T cell receptor beta chain sequence. Its target is not known. Overlapping HIV-1 Gag 15-mer peptides at approximately 0.96 ug per peptide per mL were used. Sorted nonresponding memory CD4+ T cells were CD40L-negative, CD69-negative, CD45RO-high. A roughly 18-hour stimulation of CD8-depleted PBMCs used anti-CD28/CD49d costimulation, CD40-blocking antibody and enfuvirtide. Germline CDR1 MGHRA, CDR2 YSYEKL. The germline V and J ends were trimmed by 0 bases and 7 bases, with 7 bases remaining between them. This CDR3 is 13 amino acids long. Sequencing used immunoSEQ version 4 in survey mode. Some clones are missing from TCRdb's copy, which holds only in-frame ones; the method was immunoSEQ multiplex PCR. This sample has approximately 65,000 clones, with 65% to 80% found just once. The sample comes from a study of persistence of HIV-infected CD4 T cells. General study findings and limits: Compared with CD3/CD28-stimulated cells, CMV- and Gag-responding cells showed lower TCRbeta richness.

This TCR was recovered from an adult man with HIV who was CMV-seropositive. The chain links TRBV4-1 to TRBJ1-5; D is unclear. Sequences were derived from CD4+ T cells sorted from PBMCs after roughly 20-hour stimulation, sampled from a patient who received antiretroviral therapy. The CDR3 here is CASSQETGQPQHF. For the CDR3, the DNA is TGCGCCAGCAGCCAAGAAACGGGGCAGCCCCAGCATTTT.